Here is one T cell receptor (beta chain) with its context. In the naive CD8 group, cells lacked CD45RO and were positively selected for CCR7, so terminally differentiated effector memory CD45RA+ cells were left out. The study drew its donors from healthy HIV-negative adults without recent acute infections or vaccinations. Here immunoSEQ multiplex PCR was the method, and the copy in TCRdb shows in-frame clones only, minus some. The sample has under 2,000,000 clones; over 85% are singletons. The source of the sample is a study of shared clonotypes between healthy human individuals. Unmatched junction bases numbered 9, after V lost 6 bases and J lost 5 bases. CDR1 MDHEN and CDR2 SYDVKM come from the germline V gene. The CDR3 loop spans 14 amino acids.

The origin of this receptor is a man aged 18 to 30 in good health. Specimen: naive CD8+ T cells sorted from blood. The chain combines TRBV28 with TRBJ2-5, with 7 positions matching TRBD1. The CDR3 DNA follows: TGTGCCAGCAGCCCGACAGGGCTTCGCGAGACCCAGTACTTC. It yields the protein CASSPTGLRETQYF. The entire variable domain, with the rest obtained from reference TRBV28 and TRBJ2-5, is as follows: DVKVTQSSRYLVKRTGEKVFLECVQDMDHENMFWYRQDPGLGLRLIYFSYDVKMKEKGDIPEGYSVSREKKERFSLILESASTNQTSMYLCASSPTGLRETQYFGPGTRLLVL.